This T cell receptor (beta chain) was sequenced in a study of T cell responses to AZD1222 COVID-19 vaccine. Here immunoSEQ multiplex PCR was the method, and the copy in TCRdb shows in-frame clones only, minus some. The data contain 110,000 or so clones, roughly 89% of them singletons. Germline V gene sequence: CDR1 SGHTA, CDR2 FQGNSA. The CDR3 covers 11 residues. Trimming removed 1 base at V and 8 bases at J, with 3 bases between. Study results and caveats: Just a handful of AZD1222 recipients were seropositive at baseline. Of spike-specific TCRs, nearly half reportedly target regions left unmutated in variants. Recipients of two AZD1222 doses showed rising Spike-specific TCR breadth and depth. Repertoires were obtained only post-peak T cell response.

About this clone itself: Its cognate antigen is unknown.

The starting material was peripheral blood, obtained on day 0 of AZD1222 vaccination. The clonotype comes from an adult in good health. This chain connects TRBV7-2 to TRBJ2-4; no definite D call. CDR3 protein: CASSLEDIQYF. In nucleotides, the CDR3 is TGTGCCAGCAGCTTAGAAGACATTCAGTACTTC.